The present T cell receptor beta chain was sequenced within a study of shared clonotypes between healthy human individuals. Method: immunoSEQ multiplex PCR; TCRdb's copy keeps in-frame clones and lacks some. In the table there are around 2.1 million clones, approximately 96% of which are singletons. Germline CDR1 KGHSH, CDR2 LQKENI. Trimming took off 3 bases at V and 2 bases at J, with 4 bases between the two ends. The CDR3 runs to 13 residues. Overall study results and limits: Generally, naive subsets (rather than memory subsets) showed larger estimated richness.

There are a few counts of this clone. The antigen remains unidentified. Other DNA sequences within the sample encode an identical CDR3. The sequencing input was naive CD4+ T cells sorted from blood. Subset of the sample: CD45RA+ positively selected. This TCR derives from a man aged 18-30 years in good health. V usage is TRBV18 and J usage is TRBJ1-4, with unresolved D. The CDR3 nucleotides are TGTGCCAGCTCACCTCGGACTAATGAAAAACTGTTTTTT. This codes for CASSPRTNEKLFF.